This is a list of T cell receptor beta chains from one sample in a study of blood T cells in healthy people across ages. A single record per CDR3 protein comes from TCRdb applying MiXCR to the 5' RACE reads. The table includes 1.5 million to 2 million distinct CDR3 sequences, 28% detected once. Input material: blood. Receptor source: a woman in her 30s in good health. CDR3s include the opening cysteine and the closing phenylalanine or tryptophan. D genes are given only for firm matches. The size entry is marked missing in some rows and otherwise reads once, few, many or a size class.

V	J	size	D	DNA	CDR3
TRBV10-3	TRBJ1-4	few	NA	TGTGCCATCAAGGGCGATGAGGCTAATGAAAAACTGTTTTTT	CAIKGDEANEKLFF
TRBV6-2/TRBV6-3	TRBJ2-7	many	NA	TGTGCCAGCAGTTACAGGACCTACGAGCAGTACTTC	CASSYRTYEQYF
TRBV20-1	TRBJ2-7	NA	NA	TGCAGTGCTAGAGAAAAAAAGGGCCTGCCCTACGAGCAGTACTTC	CSAREKKGLPYEQYF
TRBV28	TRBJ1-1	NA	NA	TGTGCCAGCAGTTCCTCCTTGGGGGGCTTCAACACTGAAGCTTTCTTT	CASSSSLGGFNTEAFF
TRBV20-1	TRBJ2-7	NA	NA	TGCAGTGCTAGTCGAGATCCGGGCTACGAGCAGTACTTC	CSASRDPGYEQYF
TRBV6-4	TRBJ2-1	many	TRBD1	TGTGCCAGCAGTGCTAGCAGGGGGAAGGATGAGCAGTTCTTC	CASSASRGKDEQFF
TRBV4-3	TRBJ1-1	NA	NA	TGCGCCAGCAGCCCCGAGCCCAGGGCAGTTACTGAAGCTTTCTTT	CASSPEPRAVTEAFF
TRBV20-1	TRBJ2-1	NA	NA	TGCAGCGGAAACCGAGGGGAGAATGAGCAGTTCTTC	CSGNRGENEQFF
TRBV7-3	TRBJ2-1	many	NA	TGTGCCAGCAGCTTAGGGTCGGACCCATCGCCTGATACAGATTACAATGAGCAGTTCTTC	CASSLGSDPSPDTDYNEQFF
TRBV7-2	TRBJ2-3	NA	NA	TGTGCCAGCAACGCCAAGTATTTT	CASNAKYF
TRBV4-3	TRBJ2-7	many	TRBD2	TGCGCCAGCAGCCAAGATACTAGCGGCCGGAGCTCCTACGAGCAGTACTTC	CASSQDTSGRSSYEQYF
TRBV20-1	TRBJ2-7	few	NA	TGCAGTGCTAGTGAGGGGTCCTCCTACGAGCAGTACTTC	CSASEGSSYEQYF
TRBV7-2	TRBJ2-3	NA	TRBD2	TGTGCCAGCAGCTTGACTAGCGAGAGAATAGATACGCAGTATTTT	CASSLTSERIDTQYF
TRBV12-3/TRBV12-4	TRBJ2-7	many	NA	TGTGCCAGCAGTTTCAAACTAGTTTGGGACGAGCAGTACTTC	CASSFKLVWDEQYF
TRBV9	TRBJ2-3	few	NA	TGTGCCAGCAGCTCAAGAAGGGGACGTTCCGATACGCAGTATTTT	CASSSRRGRSDTQYF
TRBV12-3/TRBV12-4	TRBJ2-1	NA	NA	TGTGCCGGCAGTTTATTGGCTAGCGATGAGCAGTTCTTC	CAGSLLASDEQFF
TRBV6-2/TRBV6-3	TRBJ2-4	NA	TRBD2	TGTGCCAGCAGTCCGGGCAGGGCTAGCGGGAGGCCCTCGCACTTC	CASSPGRASGRPSHF
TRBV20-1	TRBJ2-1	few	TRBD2	TGCAGTGGGGCTAGCGGGATCGGGTTGGGATCCTACAATGAGCAGTTCTTC	CSGASGIGLGSYNEQFF
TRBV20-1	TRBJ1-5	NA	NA	TGCAGTGTTTTAGGGGAAAATCAGCCCCAGCATTTT	CSVLGENQPQHF
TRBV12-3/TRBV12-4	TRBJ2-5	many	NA	TGTGCCAGCAGTTGGGCCGGGCGAGAGACCCAGTACTTC	CASSWAGRETQYF
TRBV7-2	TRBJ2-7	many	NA	TGTGCCAGCAGCTCCTATGACGAGCAGTACTTC	CASSSYDEQYF
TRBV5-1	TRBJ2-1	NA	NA	TGCGCCAGCAGCTTAGCTCCGGGACAACTTTTGCAGTTCTTC	CASSLAPGQLLQFF
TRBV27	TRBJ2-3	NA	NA	TGTGCCAGCAGTTTATCGCTAGCAAACACAGGTACGCAGTATTTT	CASSLSLANTGTQYF
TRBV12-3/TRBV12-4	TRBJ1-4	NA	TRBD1	TGTGCCGGCAGTCCAGGGGGAGTAGTGGAAAAACTGTTTTTT	CAGSPGGVVEKLFF